The next 6 T cell receptor beta chains were all read from a single sample in a study of Tregs in tolerant kidney transplant recipients. Libraries were prepared by immunoSEQ multiplex PCR; TCRdb keeps only in-frame clonotypes and omits some of them. The table records tens of thousands of clones, roughly 89% of them present only once. Source material: Tregs from blood. The source is a human donor in good health.

V and J are TRBV5-1 and TRBJ2-2; 7 bases line up with TRBD1. The V gene's germline CDR1 is SGHRS and CDR2 YFSETQ. V shed 7 bases, J shed 5 bases, and the junction held 5 bases outside the gene matches. The CDR3 runs to 13 residues. DNA for the CDR3: TGCGCCAGCGCGTTACAGGGGACCGGGGAGCTGTTTTTT. Encoded protein: CASALQGTGELFF.

This clone showed up just once. This chain uses TRBV27 with TRBJ2-5; the match to TRBD2 covers 7 bases. V gave up 3 bases and J gave up 6 bases; unmatched junction bases: 7. Per germline, CDR1 MNHEY and CDR2 SMNVEV (reference sequence). The CDR3 covers 14 residues. As DNA, the CDR3 is TGTGCCAGCAGTTTTGGGGGGGTTAGGAAGACCCAGTACTTC. This gives the protein CASSFGGVRKTQYF.

The V and J genes are TRBV5-1 and TRBJ1-5; D gene uncertain. Germline-derived CDR1 and CDR2 are SGHRS and YFSETQ. Trimming cost V 0 bases and J 3 bases, with 16 bases left between them. The CDR3 is 17 amino acids. CDR3 sequence: CASSLGGSGVVNQPQHF. In nucleotides, the CDR3 is TGCGCCAGCAGCTTGGGTGGGAGTGGGGTTGTCAATCAGCCCCAGCATTTT.

CDR3 loop: CASSPILQGSGNTIYF. The CDR3 DNA is TGTGCCAGCTCACCCATTCTACAGGGCTCTGGAAACACCATATATTTT. V and J are TRBV18 and TRBJ1-3, with D perhaps matching TRBD1 (6 bases). Deletions cut 3 bases from V and 0 bases from J, with 12 bases between. Germline V gene lookup returns CDR1 KGHSH and CDR2 LQKENI. The length of the CDR3 is 16 residues.

This chain connects TRBV7-8 to TRBJ2-1; 14 bases line up with TRBD2. Trimming removed 1 base from V and 6 bases from J; junction bases left unmatched: 8. Looked up from germline, CDR1 is SGHVS and CDR2 is FQNEAQ. This CDR3 is 18 amino acids long. CDR3: CASSLGRLAGGRFNEQFF. CDR3 nucleotides: TGTGCCAGCAGCTTAGGGCGACTAGCGGGGGGGCGGTTCAATGAGCAGTTCTTC.

The chain couples TRBV5-4 to TRBJ1-6; D might be TRBD1 (6 bases). The V gene lost 4 bases and the J gene lost 14 bases, with 16 bases spanning the gap. Germline assignment: CDR1 SGHNT and CDR2 YYREEE (reference sequence). The CDR3 length is 13 residues. CDR3: CASSKEWTATLHF. As DNA, the CDR3 is TGTGCCAGCAGCAAAGAGTGGACAGCGACCCTCCACTTT.